This record looks at one T cell receptor beta chain sequence and its context. The sample belongs to a study of cytomegalovirus exposure and HLA in healthy donors. Measured with immunoSEQ multiplex PCR; TCRdb has only the in-frame clones, and not every one. The data hold approximately 180,000 clones, with roughly 82% observed a single time. In germline, CDR1 is LGHNA, CDR2 YNFKEQ. The CDR3 spans 16 residues. V gave up 0 bases and J gave up 3 bases, with 14 bases separating them. Sequencing was performed on PBMCs. The chain employs TRBV4-2 and TRBJ1-1; D unresolved. This receptor was obtained from a woman aged 18-30 years in good health and CMV-seronegative. The CDR3 sequence is CASSQDRGSSDTEAFF. The CDR3 DNA is TGTGCCAGCAGCCAAGATCGAGGGTCCTCGGACACTGAAGCTTTCTTT.